This T cell receptor beta chain came from a study of cytomegalovirus exposure and HLA in healthy donors. The PCR had 60 Vbeta and 13 Jbeta primers. This table comes from immunoSEQ multiplex PCR, and its TCRdb copy is limited to in-frame clones, with some not included. The sample has fewer than 150,000 clones, 79% seen once. CDR1 is SGHTA and CDR2 is FQGNSA in the germline V gene. CDR3 length equals 15 residues. The V gene lost 1 base and the J gene lost 5 bases, with 12 bases spanning the gap. The receptor's source is a man in his forties or fifties in good health and CMV-seropositive. Sequences were obtained from PBMCs. The chain combines TRBV7-2 with TRBJ2-1; D remains ambiguous. The CDR3 coding sequence is TGTGCCAGCAGCTTAGATAGCCTCAGCCACAATGAGCAGTTCTTC. Translated: CASSLDSLSHNEQFF.